This T cell receptor beta chain was observed in a study of response to subunit inactivated influenza vaccine. The CDR3 is made up of 14 amino acids. V lost 5 bases to trimming and J lost 1 base, with 12 bases between them. Germline V lookup: CDR1 SGHTA, CDR2 FQGNSA. A remark on this clonotype: Its antigen is not known.

Regarding the study as a whole: Few new T cells, the authors suggested, are recruited by each seasonal influenza vaccination.

TCRdb independently ran MiXCR on the RT-PCR reads; one entry per CDR3 protein. The table records about 650,000 distinct CDR3 sequences, 11% to 15% of them present only once. This chain connects TRBV7-2 to TRBJ2-7, with D perhaps matching TRBD1 (7 bases). The TCR sequence derives from a man in his forties or fifties who received an inactivated influenza vaccine. Here the sequenced sample was PBMCs from blood, taken 14 days before vaccination. The CDR3 loop reads CASSTQGGSYEQYF. The CDR3 DNA reads as TGTGCCAGCAGCACCCAGGGGGGATCCTACGAGCAGTACTTC.